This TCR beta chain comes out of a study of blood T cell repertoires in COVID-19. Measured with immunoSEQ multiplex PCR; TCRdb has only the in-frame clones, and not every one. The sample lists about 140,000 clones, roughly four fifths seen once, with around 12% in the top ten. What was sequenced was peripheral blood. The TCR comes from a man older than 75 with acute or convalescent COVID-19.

The CDR3 DNA follows: TGTGCCAGCAGCCAGATGACAGGAGCCAGATCGAACAATGAGCAGTTCTTC. Translating it yields CASSQMTGARSNNEQFF. The V call is TRBV4-2, the J call TRBJ2-1; weak D call: TRBD1 (6 bases). Looked up from germline, CDR1 is LGHNA and CDR2 is YNFKEQ. The CDR3 is 17 amino acids. The V and J ends lost 3 bases and 5 bases respectively, with 20 bases between them.